The 19 T cell receptor beta chains below all came from one sample that was sequenced in a study of OX40 agonist ivuxolimab in advanced cancers. TCRdb keeps only in-frame clones here, not all; method: immunoSEQ multiplex PCR. Of around 62,000 clones listed, over 75% are singletons. The specimen comprised CD4+ or CD8+ T cells sorted from blood, sampled in a trial of the OX40 agonist ivuxolimab. Source of these receptors: an adult with an advanced solid tumor such as melanoma, head and neck, liver or kidney cancer.

The V and J genes are TRBV19 and TRBJ1-3; TRBD1 agrees at 7 bases. The ends lost 5 bases at V and 3 bases at J; junction bases unmatched: 13. This CDR3 is built from 17 residues. The germline V gene encodes CDR1 LNHDA and CDR2 SQIVND (reference sequence). The CDR3 sequence: CASSPNGATGYGNTIYF. The CDR3 DNA is TGTGCCAGTAGTCCGAATGGGGCGACAGGGTATGGAAACACCATATATTTT.

This chain connects TRBV2 to TRBJ1-5; TRBD1 might be the D (5 bases). The CDR3 has 14 residues. Per the germline V gene, CDR1 is SNHLY and CDR2 is FYNNEI. Trimming stripped 4 bases from V and 6 bases from J, with 13 bases between. CDR3 bases: TGTGCCAGCAGTGTGGTAGGGGTCAGTCAGCCCCAGCATTTT. Encoded protein: CASSVVGVSQPQHF.

V is TRBV6-5 and J is TRBJ1-1; D is perhaps TRBD1 (5 bases). Germline assignment: CDR1 MNHEY and CDR2 SVGAGI. CDR3 length equals 14 residues. V was shortened by 4 bases and J by 3 bases, with 12 bases between the two germline ends. The CDR3, as DNA: TGTGCCAGCAGTTTCGGGGGTCTGGACACTGAAGCTTTCTTT. Translation: CASSFGGLDTEAFF.

The CDR3 DNA follows: TGTGCCAGCAGCTTAGGGTCAGGGGCGACCTATGGCTACACCTTC. As protein: CASSLGSGATYGYTF. The rearrangement joins TRBV11-1 to TRBJ1-2; tentative D call: TRBD1 (6 bases). V gave up 1 base and J gave up 4 bases, with 13 bases separating them. The V gene's germline CDR1 is SGHAT and CDR2 FQDESV (reference sequence). The CDR3 has 15 residues.

In regard to this clone: Additional DNA sequences in this sample encode the identical CDR3. V and J are TRBV7-2 and TRBJ2-3; D uncertain. V lost 5 bases and J lost 3, with 6 bases in between. The CDR3 extends over 12 amino acids. CDR1 is SGHTA and CDR2 is FQGNSA in the germline V gene. The CDR3 loop is CASSPRTDTQYF. In DNA form, the CDR3 reads TGTGCCAGCAGCCCTCGGACAGATACGCAGTATTTT.

The chain couples TRBV6-5 to TRBJ2-2, with 8 bases that match TRBD1. Per germline, CDR1 MNHEY and CDR2 SVGAGI. The CDR3 runs 13 residues. J lost 6 bases, V lost 8 bases, and 5 bases had no gene match. The CDR3 DNA reads as TGTGCCAGCGGTAAACAGGGGGCCGGGGAGCTGTTTTTT. The encoded protein is CASGKQGAGELFF.

The chain carries TRBV7-8 and TRBJ2-1, with D unresolved. The CDR3 spans 11 residues. The V and J ends lost 5 bases and 5 bases respectively, with 4 bases between them. Germline loops: CDR1 SGHVS, CDR2 FQNEAQ. DNA for the CDR3: TGTGCCAGCAGCACACACAATGAGCAGTTCTTC. Translation gives CASSTHNEQFF.

The J gene is TRBJ2-1, the V gene TRBV9, with TRBD2 matching over 9 bases. The V gene end was trimmed by 2 bases and the J gene end by 2 bases; junction bases not matched to a gene: 2. The CDR3 is 15 residues long. The germline V gene encodes CDR1 SGDLS and CDR2 YYNGEE. The CDR3 sequence is CASSVLAGPYNEQFF. CDR3 nucleotide sequence: TGTGCCAGCAGCGTCCTAGCGGGGCCCTACAATGAGCAGTTCTTC.

CDR3 region: CSVEGGARTEAFF. DNA for the CDR3: TGCAGCGTTGAAGGGGGGGCGCGGACTGAAGCTTTCTTT. The chain links TRBV29-1 to TRBJ1-1; TRBD1 is a possible D gene (6 bases). The CDR3 spans 13 residues. Trimming stripped 1 base from V and 5 bases from J, with 11 bases between. Germline V gene sequence: CDR1 SQVTM, CDR2 ANQGSEA.

In its sample, this clone was seen once. The chain has TRBV9 and TRBJ2-5, with 8 bases aligning to TRBD1. With 2 bases clipped from V and 8 bases from J, the junction kept 5 bases outside the gene matches. CDR3 size: 13 residues. Germline V gene data show CDR1 as SGDLS and CDR2 as YYNGEE. DNA of the CDR3: TGTGCCAGCAGCGTCAGTACAGGGGGAACCCAGTACTTC. As protein: CASSVSTGGTQYF.

The chain recombines TRBV9 with TRBJ2-7; a possible D gene is TRBD2 (7 bases). The CDR3 runs 15 residues. Germline CDR1 SGDLS, CDR2 YYNGEE. Trimming took off 0 bases at V and 0 bases at J, with 10 bases between the two ends. This CDR3 reads CASSVGGGDSYEQYF. CDR3 bases: TGTGCCAGCAGCGTAGGAGGGGGGGACTCCTACGAGCAGTACTTC.

The chain is built from TRBV4-1 and TRBJ1-2; TRBD1 matches at 10 bases. Trimming took 4 bases from V and 4 from J; bases not matched to a gene: 6. CDR1 and CDR2 (germline): MGHRA, YSYEKL. CDR3 size: 15 residues. The CDR3 is CASSRIGTGAYGYTF. The CDR3 coding sequence is TGCGCCAGCAGCCGAATCGGGACAGGGGCCTATGGCTACACCTTC.

The chain links TRBV6-1 to TRBJ2-5; TRBD2 matches at 8 bases. Germline-derived CDR1 and CDR2 are MNHNS and SASEGT. J gave up 5 bases and V 6 bases, and 11 bases lay outside the gene matches. The length of the CDR3 is 15 residues. The CDR3 coding sequence is TGTGCCAGCAGCCCAACCGGGGGGGCTGGGGAGACCCAGTACTTC. This codes for CASSPTGGAGETQYF.

J is TRBJ1-4 and V is TRBV10-3; weak D call: TRBD1 (5 bases). CDR1 and CDR2 (germline): ENHRY, SYGVKD. Trimming removed 2 bases at V and 4 bases at J, with 8 bases between. There are 14 residues in the CDR3. The DNA of the CDR3 is TGTGCCATCAGTGAGGGGGGGTTTAATGAAAAACTGTTTTTT. It translates to CAISEGGFNEKLFF.

The V call is TRBV14, the J call TRBJ2-3; tentative D call: TRBD2 (5 bases). There are 17 residues in the CDR3. CDR1 SGHDN and CDR2 FVKESK come from the germline V gene. V shed 4 bases and J shed 1 base, with 18 bases lying between them. CDR3 loop: CASSPDLIRGGTDTQYF. Here the CDR3 DNA reads TGTGCCAGCAGCCCTGACCTTATACGGGGAGGCACAGATACGCAGTATTTT.

This clone came up a few times. This chain joins TRBV19 and TRBJ2-3; D unclear. CDR1 LNHDA and CDR2 SQIVND come from the germline V gene (reference sequence). The V end was cut by 3 bases, the J end by 1 base, with 11 bases between. The CDR3 contains 15 residues. CDR3 loop: CASSIVSAGTDTQYF. In nucleotides, the CDR3 is TGTGCCAGTAGTATCGTATCGGCAGGCACAGATACGCAGTATTTT.

This chain links TRBV6-6 with TRBJ1-3; maybe TRBD1 (5 bases). V shed 11 bases and J shed 2 bases, with 10 bases lying between them. The CDR3 contains 12 residues. CDR1 is MNHNY and CDR2 is SVGAGI in the germline V gene (reference sequence). CDR3 in DNA: TGTGCCGGAAGGGACGCTGGAAACACCATATATTTT. It codes for CAGRDAGNTIYF.

This chain links TRBV6-5 with TRBJ1-2; 7 bases agree with TRBD1. V gave up 7 bases and J gave up 4 bases; unmatched junction bases: 6. Germline CDR1 and CDR2: MNHEY and SVGAGI. The CDR3 is 13 residues long. CDR3 DNA: TGTGCCAGCAACAAGGACAGGAGCTATGGCTACACCTTC. It translates to CASNKDRSYGYTF.

The sample holds one count of this clone. This chain connects TRBV6-5 to TRBJ2-7; D remains unclear. V gave up 8 bases and J gave up 2 bases, with 10 bases separating them. Germline-derived CDR1 and CDR2 are MNHEY and SVGAGI. The CDR3 spans 12 residues. The CDR3 here is CASQDRPYEQYF. CDR3 in DNA: TGTGCCAGCCAGGACCGACCCTACGAGCAGTACTTC.